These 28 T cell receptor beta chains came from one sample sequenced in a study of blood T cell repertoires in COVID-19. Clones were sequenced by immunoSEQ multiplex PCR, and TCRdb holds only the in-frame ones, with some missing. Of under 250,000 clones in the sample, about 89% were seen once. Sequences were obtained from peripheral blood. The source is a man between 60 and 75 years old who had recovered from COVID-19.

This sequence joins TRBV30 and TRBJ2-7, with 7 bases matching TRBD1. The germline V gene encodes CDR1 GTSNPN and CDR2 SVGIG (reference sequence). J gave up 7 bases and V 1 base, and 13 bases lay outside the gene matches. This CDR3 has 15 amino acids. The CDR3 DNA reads TGTGCCTGGAGTGCACTCCACTCACAGGGGCCGGAGCAGTACTTC. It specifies CAWSALHSQGPEQYF.

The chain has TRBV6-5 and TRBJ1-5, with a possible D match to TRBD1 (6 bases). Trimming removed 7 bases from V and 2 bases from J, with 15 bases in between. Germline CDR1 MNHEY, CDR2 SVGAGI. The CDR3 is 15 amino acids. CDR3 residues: CASTPGQGRNQPQHF. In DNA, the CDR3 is TGTGCCAGCACTCCGGGACAAGGGCGCAATCAGCCCCAGCATTTT.

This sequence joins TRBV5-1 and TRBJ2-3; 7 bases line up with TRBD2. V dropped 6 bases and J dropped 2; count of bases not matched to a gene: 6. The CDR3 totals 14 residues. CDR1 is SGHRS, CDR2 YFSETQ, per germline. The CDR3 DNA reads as TGCGCCAGCAAGCTCGGGACTAACACAGATACGCAGTATTTT. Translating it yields CASKLGTNTDTQYF. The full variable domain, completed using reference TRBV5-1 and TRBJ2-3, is KAGVTQTPRYLIKTRGQQVTLSCSPISGHRSVSWYQQTPGQGLQFLFEYFSETQRNKGNFPGRFSGRQFSNSRSEMNVSTLELGDSALYLCASKLGTNTDTQYFGPGTRLTVL.

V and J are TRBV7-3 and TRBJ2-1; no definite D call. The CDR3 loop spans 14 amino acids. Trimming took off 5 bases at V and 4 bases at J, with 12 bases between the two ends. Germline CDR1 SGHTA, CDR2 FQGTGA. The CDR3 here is CASSATAEYNEQFF. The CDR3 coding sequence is TGTGCCAGCAGCGCCACCGCGGAATACAATGAGCAGTTCTTC.

The CDR3 loop is CASSQGPGDGETQYF. The CDR3 DNA sequence: TGTGCCAGCAGCCAAGGCCCCGGAGATGGAGAGACCCAGTACTTC. The genes are TRBV3-1 (or the pseudogene TRBV3-2) and TRBJ2-5; no clear D. This CDR3 has 15 residues. The V gene's germline CDR1 is LGHDT and CDR2 YNNKEL (reference sequence). Trimming cost V 1 base and J 4 bases, with 13 bases left between them.

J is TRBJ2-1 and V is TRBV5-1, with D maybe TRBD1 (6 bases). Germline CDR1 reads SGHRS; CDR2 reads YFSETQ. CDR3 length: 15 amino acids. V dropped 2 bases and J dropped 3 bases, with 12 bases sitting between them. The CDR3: CASSFRQGSYNEQFF. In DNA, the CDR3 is TGCGCCAGCAGCTTCAGGCAGGGGAGCTACAATGAGCAGTTCTTC.

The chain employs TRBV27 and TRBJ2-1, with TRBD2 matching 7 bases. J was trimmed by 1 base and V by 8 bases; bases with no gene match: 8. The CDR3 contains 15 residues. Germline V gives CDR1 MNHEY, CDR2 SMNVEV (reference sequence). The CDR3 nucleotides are TGTGCCAGCTTCCGAGCGGGAAAGTCCTACAATGAGCAGTTCTTC. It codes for CASFRAGKSYNEQFF.

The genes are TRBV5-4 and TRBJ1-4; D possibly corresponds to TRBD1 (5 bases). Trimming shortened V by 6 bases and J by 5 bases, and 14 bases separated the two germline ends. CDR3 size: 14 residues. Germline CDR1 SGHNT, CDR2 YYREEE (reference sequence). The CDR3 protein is CASTSMGQNEKLFF. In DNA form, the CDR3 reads TGTGCCAGCACTTCTATGGGGCAGAATGAAAAACTGTTTTTT.

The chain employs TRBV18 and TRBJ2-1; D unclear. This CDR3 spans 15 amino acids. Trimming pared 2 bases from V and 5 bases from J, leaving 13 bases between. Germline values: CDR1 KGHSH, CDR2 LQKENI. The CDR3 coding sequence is TGTGCCAGCTCACCAGGTACAGTAGGTAACAATGAGCAGTTCTTC. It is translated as CASSPGTVGNNEQFF.

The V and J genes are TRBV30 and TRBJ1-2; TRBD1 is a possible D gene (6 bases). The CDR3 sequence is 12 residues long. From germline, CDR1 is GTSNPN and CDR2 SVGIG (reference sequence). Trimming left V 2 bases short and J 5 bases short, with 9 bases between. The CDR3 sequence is CAWSRGSYGYTF. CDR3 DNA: TGTGCCTGGAGTAGGGGGTCTTATGGCTACACCTTC.

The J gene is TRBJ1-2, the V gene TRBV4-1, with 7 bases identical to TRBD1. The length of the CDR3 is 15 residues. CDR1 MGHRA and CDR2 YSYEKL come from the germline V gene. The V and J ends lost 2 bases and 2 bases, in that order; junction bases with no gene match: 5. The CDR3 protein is CASSQPVQGNYGYTF. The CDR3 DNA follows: TGCGCCAGCAGCCAACCAGTACAGGGGAACTATGGCTACACCTTC.

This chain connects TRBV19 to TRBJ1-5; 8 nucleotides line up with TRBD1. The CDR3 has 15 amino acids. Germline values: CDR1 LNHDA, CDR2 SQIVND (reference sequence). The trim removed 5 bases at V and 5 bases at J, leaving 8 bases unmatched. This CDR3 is CASSPGQVWHQPQHF. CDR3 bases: TGTGCCAGTAGTCCGGGACAGGTATGGCATCAGCCCCAGCATTTT.

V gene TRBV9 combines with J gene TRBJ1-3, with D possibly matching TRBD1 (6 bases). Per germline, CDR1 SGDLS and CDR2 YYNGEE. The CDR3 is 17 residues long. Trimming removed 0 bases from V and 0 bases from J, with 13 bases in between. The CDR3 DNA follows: TGTGCCAGCAGCGTAGGGCCCGACAGGATCTCTGGAAACACCATATATTTT. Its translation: CASSVGPDRISGNTIYF.

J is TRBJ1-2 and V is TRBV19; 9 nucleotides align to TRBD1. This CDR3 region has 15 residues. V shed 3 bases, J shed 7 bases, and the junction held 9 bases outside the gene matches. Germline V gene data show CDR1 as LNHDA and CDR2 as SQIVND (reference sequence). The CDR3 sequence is CASSMPGTGYFGYTF. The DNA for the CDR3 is TGTGCCAGTAGTATGCCTGGGACAGGGTATTTTGGCTACACCTTC. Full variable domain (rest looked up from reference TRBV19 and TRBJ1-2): DGGITQSPKYLFRKEGQNVTLSCEQNLNHDAMYWYRQDPGQGLRLIYYSQIVNDFQKGDIAEGYSVSREKKESFPLTVTSAQKNPTAFYLCASSMPGTGYFGYTFGSGTRLTVV.

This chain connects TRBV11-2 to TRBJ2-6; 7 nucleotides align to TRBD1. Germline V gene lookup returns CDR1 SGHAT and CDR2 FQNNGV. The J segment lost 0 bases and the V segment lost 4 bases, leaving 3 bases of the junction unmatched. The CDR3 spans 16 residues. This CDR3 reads CASSYSGGSGANVLTF. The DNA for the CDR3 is TGTGCCAGCAGCTATTCAGGGGGCTCTGGGGCCAACGTCCTGACTTTC.

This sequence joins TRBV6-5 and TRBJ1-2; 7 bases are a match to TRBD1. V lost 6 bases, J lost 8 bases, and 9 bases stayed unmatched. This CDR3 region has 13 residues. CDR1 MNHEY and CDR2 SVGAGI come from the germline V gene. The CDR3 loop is CASRTDRAGGYTF. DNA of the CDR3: TGTGCCAGCAGAACAGACAGGGCTGGGGGCTACACCTTC.

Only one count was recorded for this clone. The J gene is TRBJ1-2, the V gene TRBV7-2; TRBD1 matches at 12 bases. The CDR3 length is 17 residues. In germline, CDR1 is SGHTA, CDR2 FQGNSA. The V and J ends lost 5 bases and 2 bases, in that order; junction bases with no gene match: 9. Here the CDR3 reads CASSPPGQGAINYGYTF. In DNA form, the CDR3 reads TGTGCCAGCAGCCCTCCGGGACAGGGGGCGATAAACTATGGCTACACCTTC.

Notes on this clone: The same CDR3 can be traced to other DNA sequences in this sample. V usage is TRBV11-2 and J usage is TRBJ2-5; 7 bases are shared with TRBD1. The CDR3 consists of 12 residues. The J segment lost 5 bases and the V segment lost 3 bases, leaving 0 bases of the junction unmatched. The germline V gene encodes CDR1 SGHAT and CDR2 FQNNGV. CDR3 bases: TGTGCCAGCAGCTTGGACAGGGAGACCCAGTACTTC. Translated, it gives CASSLDRETQYF.

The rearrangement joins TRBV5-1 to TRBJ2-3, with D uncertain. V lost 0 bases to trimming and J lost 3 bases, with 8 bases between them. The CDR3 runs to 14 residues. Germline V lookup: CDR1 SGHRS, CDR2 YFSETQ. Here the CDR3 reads CASSLGWATDTQYF. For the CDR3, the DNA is TGCGCCAGCAGCTTGGGGTGGGCGACAGATACGCAGTATTTT.

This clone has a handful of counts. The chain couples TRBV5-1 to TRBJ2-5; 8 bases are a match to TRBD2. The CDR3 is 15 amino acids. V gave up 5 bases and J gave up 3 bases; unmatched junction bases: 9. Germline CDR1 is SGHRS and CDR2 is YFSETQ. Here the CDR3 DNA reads TGCGCCAGCAGTCAAAGCGGGAGAAGGGAAGAGACCCAGTACTTC. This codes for CASSQSGRREETQYF.

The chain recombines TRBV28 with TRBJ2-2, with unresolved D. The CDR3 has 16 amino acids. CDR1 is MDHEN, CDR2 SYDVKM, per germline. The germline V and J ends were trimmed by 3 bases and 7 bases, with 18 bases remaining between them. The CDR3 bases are TGTGCCAGCAGTTTCGCGACTCCCGGAAGTATCGGGGAGCTGTTTTTT. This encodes CASSFATPGSIGELFF.

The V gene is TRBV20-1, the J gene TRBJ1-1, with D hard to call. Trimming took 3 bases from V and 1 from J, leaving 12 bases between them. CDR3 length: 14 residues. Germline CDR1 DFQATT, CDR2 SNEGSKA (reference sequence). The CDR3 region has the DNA TGCAGTGCTAGTCGAGGAGCATCGAACACTGAAGCTTTCTTT. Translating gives CSASRGASNTEAFF.

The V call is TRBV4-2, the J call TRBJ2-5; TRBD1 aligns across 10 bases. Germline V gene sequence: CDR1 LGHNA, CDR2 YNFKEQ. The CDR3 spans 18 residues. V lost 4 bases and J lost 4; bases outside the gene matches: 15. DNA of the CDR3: TGTGCCAGCAGCCGGAAGGGGGTGACAGGGGGCATGAGAGAGACCCAGTACTTC. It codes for CASSRKGVTGGMRETQYF.

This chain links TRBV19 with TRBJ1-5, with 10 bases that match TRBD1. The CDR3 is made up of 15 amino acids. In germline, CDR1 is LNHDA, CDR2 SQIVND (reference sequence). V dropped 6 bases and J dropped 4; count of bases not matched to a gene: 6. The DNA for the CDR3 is TGTGCCAGTAGGAGGACAGGGGGGATTAATCAGCCCCAGCATTTT. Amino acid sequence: CASRRTGGINQPQHF.

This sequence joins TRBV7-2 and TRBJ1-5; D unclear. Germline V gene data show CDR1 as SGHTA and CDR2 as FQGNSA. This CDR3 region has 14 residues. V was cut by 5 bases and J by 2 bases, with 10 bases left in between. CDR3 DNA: TGTGCCAGCAGCGCGCGGGGTGGCAATCAGCCCCAGCATTTT. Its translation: CASSARGGNQPQHF.

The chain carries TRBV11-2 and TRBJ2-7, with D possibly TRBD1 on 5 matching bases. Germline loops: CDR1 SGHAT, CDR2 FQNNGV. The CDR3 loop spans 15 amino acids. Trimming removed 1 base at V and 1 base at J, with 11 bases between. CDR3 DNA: TGTGCCAGCAGCTTAGTGCAGGGTGGGTCCTACGAGCAGTACTTC. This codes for CASSLVQGGSYEQYF.

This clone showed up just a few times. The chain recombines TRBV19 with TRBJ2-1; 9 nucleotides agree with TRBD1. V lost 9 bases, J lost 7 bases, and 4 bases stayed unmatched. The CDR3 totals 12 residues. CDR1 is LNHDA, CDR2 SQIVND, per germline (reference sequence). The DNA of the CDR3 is TGTGCCAGCCGGACAGGGGCGAATGAGCAGTTCTTC. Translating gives CASRTGANEQFF.

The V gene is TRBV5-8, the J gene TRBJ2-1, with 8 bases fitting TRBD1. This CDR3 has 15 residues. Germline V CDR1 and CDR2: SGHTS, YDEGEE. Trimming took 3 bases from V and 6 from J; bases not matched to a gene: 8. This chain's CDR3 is CASSSPGQAGNEQFF. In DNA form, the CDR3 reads TGTGCCAGCAGCTCACCGGGACAGGCGGGCAATGAGCAGTTCTTC.